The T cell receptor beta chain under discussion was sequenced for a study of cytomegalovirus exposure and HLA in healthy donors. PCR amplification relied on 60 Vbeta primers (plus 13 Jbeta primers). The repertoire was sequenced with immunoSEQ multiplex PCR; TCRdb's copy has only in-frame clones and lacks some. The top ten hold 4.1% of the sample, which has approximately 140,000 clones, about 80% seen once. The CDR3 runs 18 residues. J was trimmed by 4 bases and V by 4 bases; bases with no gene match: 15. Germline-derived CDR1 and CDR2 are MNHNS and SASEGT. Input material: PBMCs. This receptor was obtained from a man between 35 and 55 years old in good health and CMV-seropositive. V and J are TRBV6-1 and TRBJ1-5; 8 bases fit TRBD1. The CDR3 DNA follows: TGTGCCAGCAGTGGATCGCTCAGGGGGCGATTGGGGAATCAGCCCCAGCATTTT. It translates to CASSGSLRGRLGNQPQHF.